The 16 T cell receptor beta chains in this list originate from one sample, sequenced in a study of cytomegalovirus exposure and HLA in healthy donors. 13 Jbeta primers and 60 Vbeta primers were used for the PCR. TCRdb's table, derived via immunoSEQ multiplex PCR, lists solely in-frame clones and lacks some. The profile covers 150,000 to 160,000 clones, with 79% appearing a single time and roughly 7.7% taken by the ten largest. Sample: PBMCs. These receptor sequences come from a man younger than 45 in good health and CMV-seropositive.

This clone was counted only a few times. V usage is TRBV7-2 and J usage is TRBJ1-5; no definite D call. There are 15 residues in the CDR3. Between the trimmed V and J ends, which lost 3 bases and 2 bases, there was a span of 11 bases. The germline V gene has CDR1 SGHTA and CDR2 FQGNSA. CDR3 DNA: TGTGCCAGCAGCTTCTGGAGGGATGGCAATCAGCCCCAGCATTTT. Translated: CASSFWRDGNQPQHF.

The V gene is TRBV29-1, the J gene TRBJ2-1; 7 nucleotides agree with TRBD2. This CDR3 is 13 amino acids long. Germline CDR1 SQVTM, CDR2 ANQGSEA. V trimming: 6 bases; J trimming: 5 bases; junction bases outside the gene matches: 7. CDR3 bases: TGCAGCGTCGTATCGGGACTACACAATGAGCAGTTCTTC. It yields the protein CSVVSGLHNEQFF.

V usage is TRBV6-5 and J usage is TRBJ2-2, with TRBD1 identical over 7 bases. Germline V gene data show CDR1 as MNHEY and CDR2 as SVGAGI. V shed 2 bases, J shed 5 bases, and the junction held 5 bases outside the gene matches. CDR3 length equals 15 residues. The CDR3 here is CASSYAGTVTGELFF. CDR3 DNA: TGTGCCAGCAGTTACGCCGGGACAGTTACCGGGGAGCTGTTTTTT.

CDR3 region: CASRGGLRAEEQYF. The DNA for the CDR3 is TGTGCCAGCCGCGGGGGCCTTAGAGCAGAGGAGCAGTACTTC. The rearrangement links TRBV28 to TRBJ2-7; D possibly corresponds to TRBD2 (7 bases). Trimming cost V 8 bases and J 7 bases, with 21 bases left between them. There are 14 residues in the CDR3. CDR1 is MDHEN, CDR2 SYDVKM, per germline. Together with reference TRBV28 and TRBJ2-7, the CDR3 gives the full variable domain: DVKVTQSSRYLVKRTGEKVFLECVQDMDHENMFWYRQDPGLGLRLIYFSYDVKMKEKGDIPEGYSVSREKKERFSLILESASTNQTSMYLCASRGGLRAEEQYFGPGTRLTVT.

The chain has TRBV9 and TRBJ1-1; D gene uncertain. This CDR3 comprises 12 residues. The germline V gene has CDR1 SGDLS and CDR2 YYNGEE. V was cut by 3 bases and J by 1 base, with 4 bases left in between. The CDR3 DNA sequence: TGTGCCAGCAGCGCTTGGAACACTGAAGCTTTCTTT. Protein sequence: CASSAWNTEAFF.

In its sample, this clone was seen once. This chain joins TRBV7-3 and TRBJ2-5; D unresolved. V was clipped by 4 bases and J by 5 bases, with 11 bases between them. Germline V CDR1 and CDR2: SGHTA, FQGTGA. This CDR3 region has 13 residues. In nucleotides, the CDR3 is TGTGCCAGCAGCTATAACTACGGCGAGACCCAGTACTTC. Its translation: CASSYNYGETQYF. Together with reference TRBV7-3 and TRBJ2-5, the CDR3 gives the full variable domain: GAGVSQTPSNKVTEKGKYVELRCDPISGHTALYWYRQSLGQGPEFLIYFQGTGAADDSGLPNDRFFAVRPEGSVSTLKIQRTERGDSAVYLCASSYNYGETQYFGPGTRLLVL.

This clone has only a few counts. This chain links TRBV4-3 with TRBJ2-1, with 7 bases matching TRBD2. From germline, CDR1 is LGHNA and CDR2 YSLEER. V lost 4 bases and J lost 5; bases outside the gene matches: 8. The CDR3 sequence is 15 residues long. The CDR3 spells CASSPRAGLNNEQFF. The CDR3 DNA reads as TGCGCCAGCAGCCCCCGAGCGGGGTTGAACAATGAGCAGTTCTTC.

The chain uses TRBV30 and TRBJ2-2; no firm D call. V was pared by 4 bases and J by 3 bases, with 6 bases between. CDR1 is GTSNPN, CDR2 SVGIG, per germline (reference sequence). There are 12 residues in the CDR3. CDR3 residues: CAWNIDTGELFF. DNA of the CDR3: TGTGCCTGGAATATTGACACCGGGGAGCTGTTTTTT.

The V gene is TRBV5-1, the J gene TRBJ1-1, with D unclear. The CDR3 consists of 15 residues. Germline V gene data show CDR1 as SGHRS and CDR2 as YFSETQ. V lost 2 bases and J lost 2, with 13 bases in between. CDR3 residues: CASSFEASVNTEAFF. As DNA, the CDR3 is TGCGCCAGCAGCTTCGAAGCTTCCGTTAACACTGAAGCTTTCTTT.

The chain combines TRBV6-1 with TRBJ1-5; D may be TRBD1 (6 bases). The CDR3 is 15 amino acids. Germline-derived CDR1 and CDR2 are MNHNS and SASEGT. The V end lost 6 bases, the J end lost 3 bases, and 15 bases lay between the germline ends. The CDR3 loop is CASSLWGQSNQPQHF. CDR3 DNA: TGTGCCAGCAGCTTATGGGGGCAATCCAATCAGCCCCAGCATTTT.

The CDR3: CASSQDQQVQGGSSYEQYF. For the CDR3, the DNA is TGCGCCAGCAGCCAAGATCAACAGGTTCAAGGGGGAAGCTCCTACGAGCAGTACTTC. V gene TRBV4-1 combines with J gene TRBJ2-7; a weak D match, TRBD1 (6 bases). Per germline, CDR1 MGHRA and CDR2 YSYEKL. Deletions cut 0 bases from V and 0 bases from J, with 21 bases between. The CDR3 is 19 amino acids.

The V call is TRBV5-4, the J call TRBJ1-1; TRBD1 agrees at 9 bases. Losses at the gene ends were 4 bases for V and 3 bases for J; bases not matched to a gene: 4. The CDR3 sequence is 14 residues long. CDR1 is SGHNT and CDR2 is YYREEE in the germline V gene (reference sequence). The CDR3 is CASSHRGRDTEAFF. As DNA, the CDR3 is TGTGCCAGCAGCCACAGGGGGCGCGACACTGAAGCTTTCTTT.

V and J are TRBV6-1 and TRBJ2-5, with D possibly TRBD1 on 6 matching bases. V was trimmed by 2 bases and J by 5 bases, leaving 12 bases between them. This CDR3 has 14 residues. Looked up from germline, CDR1 is MNHNS and CDR2 is SASEGT. The DNA of the CDR3 is TGTGCCAGCAGTGAAAGAGGGGGAAAGGAGACCCAGTACTTC. This codes for CASSERGGKETQYF.

The chain couples TRBV1 to TRBJ2-1; no check of the table's D call, TRBD2, against the DNA was made. TRBV1 corresponds to a pseudogene. This CDR3 contains 15 residues. The CDR3 DNA reads as TGCACCAGCAGCCAAGATCTTAAGCGTCACAATGAGCAGTTCTTC. Translating it yields CTSSQDLKRHNEQFF.

The rearrangement links TRBV19 to TRBJ1-5; a weak D match, TRBD1 (6 bases). V was clipped by 5 bases and J by 3 bases, with 14 bases between them. The CDR3 extends over 15 amino acids. Germline values: CDR1 LNHDA, CDR2 SQIVND (reference sequence). CDR3 residues: CASSPIDRNNQPQHF. CDR3 DNA: TGTGCCAGTAGTCCCATAGACAGGAACAATCAGCCCCAGCATTTT.

The chain recombines TRBV19 with TRBJ1-6; 9 bases agree with TRBD1. Germline V gene data show CDR1 as LNHDA and CDR2 as SQIVND (reference sequence). CDR3 size: 13 residues. The trim removed 6 bases at V and 10 bases at J, leaving 4 bases unmatched. CDR3 sequence (DNA): TGTGCCAGTAGCCGACAGGGGGAGTCACCCCTCCACTTT. Amino acid sequence: CASSRQGESPLHF.